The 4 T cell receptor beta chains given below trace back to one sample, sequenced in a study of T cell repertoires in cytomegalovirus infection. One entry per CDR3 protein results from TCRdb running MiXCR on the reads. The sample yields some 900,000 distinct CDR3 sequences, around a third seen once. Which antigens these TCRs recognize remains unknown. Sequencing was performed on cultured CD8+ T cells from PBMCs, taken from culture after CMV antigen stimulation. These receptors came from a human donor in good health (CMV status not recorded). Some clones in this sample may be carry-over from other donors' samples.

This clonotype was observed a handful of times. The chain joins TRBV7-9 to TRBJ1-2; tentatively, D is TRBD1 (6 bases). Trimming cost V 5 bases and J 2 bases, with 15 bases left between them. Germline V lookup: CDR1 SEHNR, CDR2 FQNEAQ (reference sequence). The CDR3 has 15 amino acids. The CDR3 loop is CASSPPGAGNYGYTF. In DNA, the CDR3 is TGTGCCAGCAGCCCCCCGGGGGCGGGGAACTATGGCTACACCTTC.

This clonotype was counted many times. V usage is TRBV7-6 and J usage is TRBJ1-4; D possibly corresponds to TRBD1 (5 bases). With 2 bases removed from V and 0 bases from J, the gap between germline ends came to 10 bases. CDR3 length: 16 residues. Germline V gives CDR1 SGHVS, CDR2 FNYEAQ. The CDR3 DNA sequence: TGTGCCAGCAGCTTAAGGACAACCTCAACTAATGAAAAACTGTTTTTT. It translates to CASSLRTTSTNEKLFF. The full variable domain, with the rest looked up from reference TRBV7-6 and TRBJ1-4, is GAGVSQSPRYKVTKRGQDVALRCDPISGHVSLYWYRQALGQGPEFLTYFNYEAQQDKSGLPNDRFSAERPEGSISTLTIQRTEQRDSAMYRCASSLRTTSTNEKLFFGSGTQLSVL.

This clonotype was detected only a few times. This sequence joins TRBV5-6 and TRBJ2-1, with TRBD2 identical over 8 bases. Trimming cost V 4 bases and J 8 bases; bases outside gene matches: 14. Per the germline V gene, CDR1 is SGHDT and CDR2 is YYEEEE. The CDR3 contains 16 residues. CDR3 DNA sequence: TGTGCCAGCAGCCCGCTCCTAGGCGGGGGGCTCTATGAGCAGTTCTTC. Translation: CASSPLLGGGLYEQFF.

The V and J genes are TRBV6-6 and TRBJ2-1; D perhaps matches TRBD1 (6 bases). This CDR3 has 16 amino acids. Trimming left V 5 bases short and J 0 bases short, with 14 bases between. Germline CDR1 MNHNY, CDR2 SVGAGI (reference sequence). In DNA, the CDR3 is TGTGCCAGCAGTCTGGGACAACAACTCTCCTACAATGAGCAGTTCTTC. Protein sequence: CASSLGQQLSYNEQFF.